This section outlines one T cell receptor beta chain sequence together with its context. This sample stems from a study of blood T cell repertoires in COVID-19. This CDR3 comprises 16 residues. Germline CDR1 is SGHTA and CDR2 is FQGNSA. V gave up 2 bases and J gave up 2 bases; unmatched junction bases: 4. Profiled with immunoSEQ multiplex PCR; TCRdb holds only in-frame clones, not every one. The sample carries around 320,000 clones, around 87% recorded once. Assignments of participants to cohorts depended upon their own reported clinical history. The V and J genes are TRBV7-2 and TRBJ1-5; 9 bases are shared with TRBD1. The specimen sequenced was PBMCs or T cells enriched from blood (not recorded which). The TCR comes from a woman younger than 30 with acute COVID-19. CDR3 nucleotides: TGTGCCAGCAGCTTACCGGACAGGGGTGGCAATCAGCCCCAGCATTTT. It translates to CASSLPDRGGNQPQHF.